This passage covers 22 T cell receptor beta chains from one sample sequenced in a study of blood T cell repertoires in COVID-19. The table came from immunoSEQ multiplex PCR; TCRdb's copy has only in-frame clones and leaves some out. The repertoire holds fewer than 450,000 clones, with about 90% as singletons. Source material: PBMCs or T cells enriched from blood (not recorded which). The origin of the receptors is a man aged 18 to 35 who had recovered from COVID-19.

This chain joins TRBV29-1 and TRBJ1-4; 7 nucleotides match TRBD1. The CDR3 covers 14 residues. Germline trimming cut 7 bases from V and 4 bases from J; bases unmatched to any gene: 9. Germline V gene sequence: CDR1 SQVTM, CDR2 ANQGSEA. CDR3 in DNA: TGCAGCGCCCGAACGGGACAGAATAATGAAAAACTGTTTTTT. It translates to CSARTGQNNEKLFF. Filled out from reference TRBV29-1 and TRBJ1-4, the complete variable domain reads SAVISQKPSRDICQRGTSLTIQCQVDSQVTMMFWYRQQPGQSLTLIATANQGSEATYESGFVIDKFPISRPNLTFSTLTVSNMSPEDSSIYLCSARTGQNNEKLFFGSGTQLSVL.

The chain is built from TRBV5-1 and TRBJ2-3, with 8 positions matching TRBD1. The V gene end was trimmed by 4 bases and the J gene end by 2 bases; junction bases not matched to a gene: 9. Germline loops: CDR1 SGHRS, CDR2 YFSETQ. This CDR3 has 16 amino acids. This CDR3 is CASSRGQAHVTDTQYF. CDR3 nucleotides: TGCGCCAGCAGCCGGGGACAGGCACATGTCACAGATACGCAGTATTTT. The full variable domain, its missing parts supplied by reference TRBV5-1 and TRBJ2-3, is KAGVTQTPRYLIKTRGQQVTLSCSPISGHRSVSWYQQTPGQGLQFLFEYFSETQRNKGNFPGRFSGRQFSNSRSEMNVSTLELGDSALYLCASSRGQAHVTDTQYFGPGTRLTVL.

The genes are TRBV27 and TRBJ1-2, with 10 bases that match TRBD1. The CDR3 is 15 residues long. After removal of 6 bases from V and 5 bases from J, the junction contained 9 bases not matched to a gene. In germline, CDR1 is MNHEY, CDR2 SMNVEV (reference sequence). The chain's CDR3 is CASRTPGQGIYGYTF. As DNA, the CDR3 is TGTGCCAGCAGGACTCCGGGACAGGGGATATATGGCTACACCTTC.

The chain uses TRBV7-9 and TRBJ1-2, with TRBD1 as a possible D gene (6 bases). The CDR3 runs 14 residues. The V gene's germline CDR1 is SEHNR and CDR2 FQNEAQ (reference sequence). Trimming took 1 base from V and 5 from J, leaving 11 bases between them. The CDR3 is CASSLEVTGYGYTF. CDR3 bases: TGTGCCAGCAGCTTAGAGGTAACAGGGTATGGCTACACCTTC.

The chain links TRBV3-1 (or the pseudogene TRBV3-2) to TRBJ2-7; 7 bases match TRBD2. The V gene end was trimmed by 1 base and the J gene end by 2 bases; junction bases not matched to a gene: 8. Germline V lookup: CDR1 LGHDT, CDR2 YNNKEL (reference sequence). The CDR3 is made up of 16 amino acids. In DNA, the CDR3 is TGTGCCAGCAGCCAAGCCACCGGGACTAAACCCTACGAGCAGTACTTC. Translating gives CASSQATGTKPYEQYF.

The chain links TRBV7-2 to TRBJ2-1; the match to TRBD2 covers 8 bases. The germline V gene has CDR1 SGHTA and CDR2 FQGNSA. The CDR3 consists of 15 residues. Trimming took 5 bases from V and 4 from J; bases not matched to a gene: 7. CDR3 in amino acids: CASSVGRADYNEQFF. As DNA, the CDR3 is TGTGCCAGCAGCGTCGGGAGGGCCGATTACAATGAGCAGTTCTTC.

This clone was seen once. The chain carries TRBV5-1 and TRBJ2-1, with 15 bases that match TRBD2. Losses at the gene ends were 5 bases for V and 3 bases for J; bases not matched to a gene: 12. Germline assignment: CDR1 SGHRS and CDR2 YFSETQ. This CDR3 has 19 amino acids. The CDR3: CASRQRRGLAGGDYNEQFF. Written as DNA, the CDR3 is TGCGCCAGCAGACAACGCCGGGGACTAGCGGGGGGAGACTACAATGAGCAGTTCTTC. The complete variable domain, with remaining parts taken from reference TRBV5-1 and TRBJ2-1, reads KAGVTQTPRYLIKTRGQQVTLSCSPISGHRSVSWYQQTPGQGLQFLFEYFSETQRNKGNFPGRFSGRQFSNSRSEMNVSTLELGDSALYLCASRQRRGLAGGDYNEQFFGPGTRLTVL.

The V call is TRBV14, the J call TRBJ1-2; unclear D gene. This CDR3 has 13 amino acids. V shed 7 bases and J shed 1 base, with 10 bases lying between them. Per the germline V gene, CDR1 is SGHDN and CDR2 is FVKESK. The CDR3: CASTNDLNYGYTF. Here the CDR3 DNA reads TGTGCCAGCACTAACGATCTTAACTATGGCTACACCTTC.

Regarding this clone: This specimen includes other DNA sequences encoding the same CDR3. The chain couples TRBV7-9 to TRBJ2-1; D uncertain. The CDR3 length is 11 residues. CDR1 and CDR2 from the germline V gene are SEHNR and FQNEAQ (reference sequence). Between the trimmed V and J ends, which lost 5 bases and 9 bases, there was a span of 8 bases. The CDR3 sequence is CASSLDGEQFF. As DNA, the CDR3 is TGTGCCAGCAGCCTAGACGGTGAGCAGTTCTTC. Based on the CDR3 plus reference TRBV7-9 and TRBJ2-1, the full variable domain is DTGVSQNPRHKITKRGQNVTFRCDPISEHNRLYWYRQTLGQGPEFLTYFQNEAQLEKSRLLSDRFSAERPKGSFSTLEIQRTEQGDSAMYLCASSLDGEQFFGPGTRLTVL.

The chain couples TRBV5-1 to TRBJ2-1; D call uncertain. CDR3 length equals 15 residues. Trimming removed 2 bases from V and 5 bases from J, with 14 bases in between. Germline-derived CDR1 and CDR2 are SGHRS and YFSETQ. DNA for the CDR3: TGCGCCAGCAGCTTAGAAGGCGGTAGAGACAATGAGCAGTTCTTC. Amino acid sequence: CASSLEGGRDNEQFF.

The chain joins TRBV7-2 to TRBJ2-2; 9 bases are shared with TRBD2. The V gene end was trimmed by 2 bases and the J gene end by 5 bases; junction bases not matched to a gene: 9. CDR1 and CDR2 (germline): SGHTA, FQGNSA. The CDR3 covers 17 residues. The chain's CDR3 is CASSLRGLAIGTGELFF. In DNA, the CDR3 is TGTGCCAGCAGCTTAAGGGGACTAGCCATTGGGACCGGGGAGCTGTTTTTT.

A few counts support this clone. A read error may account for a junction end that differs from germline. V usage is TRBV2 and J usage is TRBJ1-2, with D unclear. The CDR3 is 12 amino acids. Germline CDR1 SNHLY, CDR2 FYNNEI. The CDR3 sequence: CASSSRPTDTFF. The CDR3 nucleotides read TGTGCCAGCAGTAGCAGGCCCACAGACACCTTCTTC.

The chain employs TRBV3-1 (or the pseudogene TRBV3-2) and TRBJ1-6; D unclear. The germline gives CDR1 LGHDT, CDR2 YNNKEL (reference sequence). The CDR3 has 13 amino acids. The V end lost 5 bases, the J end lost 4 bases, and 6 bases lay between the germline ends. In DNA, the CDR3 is TGTGCCAGCAGCACCGGGTATAATTCACCCCTCCACTTT. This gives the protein CASSTGYNSPLHF.

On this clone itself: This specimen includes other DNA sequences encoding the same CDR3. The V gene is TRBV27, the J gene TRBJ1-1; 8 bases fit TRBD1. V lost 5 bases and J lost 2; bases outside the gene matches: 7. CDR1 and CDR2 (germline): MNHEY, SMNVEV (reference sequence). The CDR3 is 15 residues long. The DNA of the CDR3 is TGTGCCAGCAGTCCTGGGACAGGCGCCAACACTGAAGCTTTCTTT. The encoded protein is CASSPGTGANTEAFF.

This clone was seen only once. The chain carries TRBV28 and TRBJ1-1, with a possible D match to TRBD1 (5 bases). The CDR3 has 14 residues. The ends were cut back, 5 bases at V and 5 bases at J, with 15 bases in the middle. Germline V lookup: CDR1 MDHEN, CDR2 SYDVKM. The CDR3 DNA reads TGTGCCAGCAGTCTCAGTCGGGGGGTAACTGAAGCTTTCTTT. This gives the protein CASSLSRGVTEAFF.

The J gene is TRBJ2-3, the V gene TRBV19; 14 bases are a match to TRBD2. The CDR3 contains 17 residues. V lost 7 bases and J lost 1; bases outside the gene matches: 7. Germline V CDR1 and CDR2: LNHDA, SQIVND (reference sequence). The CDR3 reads CASTPTSGRAGTDTQYF. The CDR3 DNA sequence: TGTGCCAGTACTCCGACTAGCGGGAGGGCCGGCACAGATACGCAGTATTTT.

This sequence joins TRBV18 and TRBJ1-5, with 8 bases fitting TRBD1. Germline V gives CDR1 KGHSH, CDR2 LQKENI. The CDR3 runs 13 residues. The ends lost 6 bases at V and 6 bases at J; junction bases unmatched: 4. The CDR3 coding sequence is TGTGCCAGCTCCGCCGACAGGGGTCAGCCCCAGCATTTT. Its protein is CASSADRGQPQHF.

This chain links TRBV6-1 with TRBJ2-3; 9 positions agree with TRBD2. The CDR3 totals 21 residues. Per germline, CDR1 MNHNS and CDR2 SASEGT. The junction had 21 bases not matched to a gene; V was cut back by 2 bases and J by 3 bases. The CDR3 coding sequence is TGTGCCAGCAGTGAAATGTCCCTAGCGGGAAGTAGGATGGTTGGAACAGATACGCAGTATTTT. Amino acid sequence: CASSEMSLAGSRMVGTDTQYF.

CDR3 amino acids: CAIKGSGSVNEQFF. The CDR3 nucleotides are TGTGCCATCAAAGGTTCGGGATCAGTCAATGAGCAGTTCTTC. The chain has TRBV10-3 and TRBJ2-1; tentative D call: TRBD2 (5 bases). In germline, CDR1 is ENHRY, CDR2 SYGVKD. The CDR3 length is 14 residues. V was clipped by 7 bases and J by 6 bases, with 16 bases between them.

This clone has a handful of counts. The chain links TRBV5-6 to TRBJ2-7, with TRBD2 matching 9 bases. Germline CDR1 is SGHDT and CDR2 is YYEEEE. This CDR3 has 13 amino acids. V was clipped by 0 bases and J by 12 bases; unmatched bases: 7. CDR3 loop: CASSLELAGVLYF. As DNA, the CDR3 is TGTGCCAGCAGCTTGGAACTAGCGGGTGTGCTGTACTTC. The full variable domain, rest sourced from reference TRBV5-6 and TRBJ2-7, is DAGVTQSPTHLIKTRGQQVTLRCSPKSGHDTVSWYQQALGQGPQFIFQYYEEEERQRGNFPDRFSGHQFPNYSSELNVNALLLGDSALYLCASSLELAGVLYFGPGTRLTVT.

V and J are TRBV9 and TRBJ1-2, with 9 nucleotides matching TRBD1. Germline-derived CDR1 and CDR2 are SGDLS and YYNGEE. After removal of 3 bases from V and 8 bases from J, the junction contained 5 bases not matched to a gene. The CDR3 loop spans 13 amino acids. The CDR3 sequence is CASSETGGTGYTF. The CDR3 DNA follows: TGTGCCAGCAGCGAGACAGGGGGAACAGGCTACACCTTC.

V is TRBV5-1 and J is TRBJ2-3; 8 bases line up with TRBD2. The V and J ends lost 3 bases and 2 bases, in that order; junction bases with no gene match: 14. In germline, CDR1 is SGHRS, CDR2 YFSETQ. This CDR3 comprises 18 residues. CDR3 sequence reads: CASSSGAGARFITDTQYF. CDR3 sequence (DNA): TGCGCCAGCAGCTCCGGAGCGGGGGCCCGCTTTATCACAGATACGCAGTATTTT. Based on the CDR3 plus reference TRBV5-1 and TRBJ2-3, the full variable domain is KAGVTQTPRYLIKTRGQQVTLSCSPISGHRSVSWYQQTPGQGLQFLFEYFSETQRNKGNFPGRFSGRQFSNSRSEMNVSTLELGDSALYLCASSSGAGARFITDTQYFGPGTRLTVL.